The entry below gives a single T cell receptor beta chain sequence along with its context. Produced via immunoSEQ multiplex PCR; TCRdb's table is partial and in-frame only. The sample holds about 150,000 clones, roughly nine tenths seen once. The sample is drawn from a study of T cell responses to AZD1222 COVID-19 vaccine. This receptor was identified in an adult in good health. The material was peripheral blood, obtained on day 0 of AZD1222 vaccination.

CDR3 in DNA: TGTGCCAGCAGTTTAGGACACACGAACGGGCAGCCCCAGCATTTT. Its translation: CASSLGHTNGQPQHF. V is TRBV28 and J is TRBJ1-5; perhaps TRBD1 as D (5 bases). Germline CDR1 and CDR2: MDHEN and SYDVKM. V was trimmed by 2 bases and J by 7 bases, leaving 15 bases between them. CDR3 length: 15 residues. Combining the CDR3 with reference TRBV28 and TRBJ1-5 gives the whole variable domain DVKVTQSSRYLVKRTGEKVFLECVQDMDHENMFWYRQDPGLGLRLIYFSYDVKMKEKGDIPEGYSVSREKKERFSLILESASTNQTSMYLCASSLGHTNGQPQHFGDGTRLSIL.